Shown below are 26 T cell receptor beta chains from a single sample sequenced in a study of T-cell memory formation after mild COVID-19. TCRdb reanalysed the 5' RACE reads using MiXCR and keeps one entry per CDR3 protein. The data show under 50,000 distinct CDR3 sequences, with 25% to 35% seen just once and 40% to 50% held by the top ten. The sequencing input was PBMCs or a T cell subset sorted from them (not recorded which). All receptors come from a man aged 18 to 29 who had mild COVID-19 (a few samples of this study predate the infection). Cell type and time point are not known.

The chain couples TRBV5-1 to TRBJ2-7, with 8 bases lining up with TRBD2. The CDR3 contains 14 residues. Unmatched junction bases numbered 11, after V lost 7 bases and J lost 5 bases. Germline V gene lookup returns CDR1 SGHRS and CDR2 YFSETQ. For the CDR3, the DNA is TGCGCCAGCCCGCGGGGGGCAGGGGCCCACGAGCAGTACTTC. It is translated as CASPRGAGAHEQYF.

The chain couples TRBV12-3 or TRBV12-4 to TRBJ2-3, with TRBD2 matching 8 bases. The CDR3 covers 15 residues. V was clipped by 2 bases and J by 2 bases; unmatched bases: 3. The CDR3 here is CASSLLAGYTDTQYF. The CDR3 coding sequence is TGTGCCAGCAGTTTATTAGCGGGGTACACAGATACGCAGTATTTT.

This clonotype has only a few counts. J is TRBJ2-1 and V is TRBV4-1, with D tentatively TRBD1 or TRBD2 (5 bases each). Per the germline V gene, CDR1 is MGHRA and CDR2 is YSYEKL. CDR3 length equals 17 residues. V dropped 2 bases and J dropped 0 bases, with 14 bases sitting between them. CDR3 residues: CASSQPRAGSSYNEQFF. The CDR3 bases are TGCGCCAGCAGCCAACCAAGGGCAGGGAGCTCCTACAATGAGCAGTTCTTC.

J is TRBJ1-5 and V is TRBV6-2 or TRBV6-3; D may be TRBD1 (5 bases). The CDR3 runs to 14 residues. Trimming removed 6 bases at V and 4 bases at J, with 13 bases between. Per the germline V gene, CDR1 is MNHEY and CDR2 is SVGEGT. DNA for the CDR3: TGTGCCAGCAGCACAACGTCAGGGAATCAGCCCCAGCATTTT. This codes for CASSTTSGNQPQHF.

The chain employs TRBV4-3 and TRBJ1-2; D not resolved. V was trimmed by 1 base and J by 3 bases, leaving 9 bases between them. There are 14 residues in the CDR3. CDR1 LGHNA and CDR2 YSLEER come from the germline V gene. This CDR3 is CASSQGTGDYGYTF. CDR3 DNA sequence: TGCGCCAGCAGCCAAGGGACGGGTGACTATGGCTACACCTTC.

The sample holds a few counts of this clonotype. The chain has TRBV12-3 or TRBV12-4 and TRBJ2-5, with D uncertain. Trimming took off 4 bases at V and 9 bases at J, with 9 bases between the two ends. This CDR3 comprises 11 residues. CDR3 DNA: TGTGCCAGCAGTTCTACGACTCCCCAGTACTTC. It yields the protein CASSSTTPQYF.

The table lists this clonotype with a few counts. This sequence joins TRBV19 and TRBJ1-2; D not resolved. The CDR3 extends over 12 amino acids. The V gene's germline CDR1 is LNHDA and CDR2 SQIVND (reference sequence). DNA of the CDR3: TGTGCGACGCAGCTACCTAACTATGGCTACACCTTC. This codes for CATQLPNYGYTF.

J is TRBJ2-4 and V is TRBV7-6; 11 nucleotides agree with TRBD1. The V segment lost 6 bases and the J segment 8 bases; nucleotides outside the gene matches: 6. In germline, CDR1 is SGHVS, CDR2 FNYEAQ. The CDR3 spans 14 residues. The CDR3 protein is CASSSGQGVDIQYF. DNA for the CDR3: TGTGCCAGCAGTTCGGGACAGGGGGTGGACATTCAGTACTTC.

This rearrangement joins TRBV12-3 or TRBV12-4 to TRBJ2-7, with 11 bases fitting TRBD1. The length of the CDR3 is 14 residues. V trimming: 6 bases; J trimming: 4 bases; junction bases outside the gene matches: 5. For the CDR3, the DNA is TGTGCCAGCAGGGGGACAGGGGGTTGGTACGAGCAGTACTTC. This translates into CASRGTGGWYEQYF.

The chain combines TRBV6-6 with TRBJ1-5; possibly TRBD1 for D (5 bases). This CDR3 has 15 residues. Germline loops: CDR1 MNHNY, CDR2 SVGAGI (reference sequence). V was pared by 2 bases and J by 5 bases, with 13 bases between. The CDR3 DNA reads as TGTGCCAGCAGTTACGGGGCAGGGTGGGATCAGCCCCAGCATTTT. Translated: CASSYGAGWDQPQHF.

The chain has TRBV7-8 and TRBJ2-1, with 15 bases identical to TRBD2. The V gene's germline CDR1 is SGHVS and CDR2 FQNEAQ. This CDR3 has 15 residues. Germline trimming cut 5 bases from V and 7 bases from J; bases unmatched to any gene: 3. The CDR3 DNA follows: TGTGCCAGCAGCGCCGGGACTAGCGGGGGGAATGAGCAGTTCTTC. It is translated as CASSAGTSGGNEQFF.

The chain couples TRBV4-1 to TRBJ2-5; D call uncertain. CDR3 length: 15 amino acids. The V gene lost 3 bases and the J gene lost 2 bases, with 13 bases spanning the gap. Germline V lookup: CDR1 MGHRA, CDR2 YSYEKL. The CDR3 DNA reads as TGCGCCAGCAGCCACGGACGAACCCCACAAGAGACCCAGTACTTC. Its protein product is CASSHGRTPQETQYF.

The rearrangement joins TRBV10-3 to TRBJ1-1; D gene uncertain. Germline CDR1 is ENHRY and CDR2 is SYGVKD. This CDR3 has 13 amino acids. V shed 3 bases and J shed 1 base, with 6 bases lying between them. The CDR3 DNA reads TGTGCCATCAGTGAAGGTGAGAACACTGAAGCTTTCTTT. Amino acid sequence: CAISEGENTEAFF.

This clonotype was recorded a few times. This rearrangement joins TRBV3-1 to TRBJ2-3; 13 positions agree with TRBD2. The J segment lost 9 bases and the V segment lost 2 bases, leaving 2 bases of the junction unmatched. Germline V CDR1 and CDR2: LGHDT, YNNKEL (reference sequence). The CDR3 extends over 14 amino acids. The CDR3 is CASSQTSGGGTQYF. CDR3 DNA: TGTGCCAGCAGCCAAACTAGCGGGGGGGGCACGCAGTATTTT.

V and J are TRBV7-9 and TRBJ1-2, with 9 bases matching TRBD1. Germline V gene data show CDR1 as SEHNR and CDR2 as FQNEAQ (reference sequence). The V gene end was trimmed by 4 bases and the J gene end by 7 bases; junction bases not matched to a gene: 7. This CDR3 is built from 14 residues. CDR3 amino acids: CASSSVQGAFGYTF. CDR3 nucleotides: TGTGCCAGCAGCTCGGTACAGGGGGCGTTTGGCTACACCTTC.

The chain couples TRBV12-3 or TRBV12-4 to TRBJ2-5; D remains ambiguous. Between the trimmed V and J ends, which lost 5 bases and 5 bases, there was a span of 18 bases. This CDR3 region has 15 residues. This chain's CDR3 is CASSPAGLARETQYF. In nucleotides, the CDR3 is TGTGCCAGCAGTCCCGCCGGGTTGGCACGGGAGACCCAGTACTTC.

The V gene is TRBV6-6, the J gene TRBJ2-1, with 7 nucleotides matching TRBD2. V dropped 2 bases and J dropped 6; count of bases not matched to a gene: 7. The germline V gene encodes CDR1 MNHNY and CDR2 SVGAGI (reference sequence). The CDR3 consists of 15 residues. CDR3 amino acids: CASSYGGGEGNEQFF. DNA of the CDR3: TGTGCCAGCAGTTACGGCGGGGGAGAAGGCAATGAGCAGTTCTTC.

This clonotype appeared many times. The V call is TRBV5-1, the J call TRBJ1-1; 7 nucleotides match TRBD1. The CDR3 is 16 residues long. The germline gives CDR1 SGHRS, CDR2 YFSETQ. The CDR3 here is CPATSGTEEPNTEAFF. CDR3 bases: TGCCCCGCTACAAGCGGGACAGAAGAACCAAACACTGAAGCTTTCTTT.

The chain uses TRBV7-9 and TRBJ2-4, with a possible D match to TRBD2 (5 bases). The V end was cut by 10 bases, the J end by 11 bases, with 15 bases between. This CDR3 is 11 amino acids long. Germline CDR1 and CDR2: SEHNR and FQNEAQ (reference sequence). The CDR3 DNA reads as TGTGCCACCACCCGGGATGTTCTTCAGTACTTC. Its protein product is CATTRDVLQYF.

This clonotype appeared a few times. The chain couples TRBV15 to TRBJ2-7; D is tentatively TRBD1 or TRBD2 (5 bases each). Germline CDR1 LNHNV, CDR2 YYDKDF (reference sequence). This CDR3 contains 14 residues. V lost 1 base to trimming and J lost 3 bases, with 10 bases between them. The CDR3 spells CATSRGRDLYEQYV. DNA of the CDR3: TGTGCCACCAGCAGAGGCCGGGACCTCTACGAGCAGTACGTC.

This clonotype was seen only a few times. The chain uses TRBV7-9 and TRBJ2-5; D is unclear. Germline V gives CDR1 SEHNR, CDR2 FQNEAQ (reference sequence). The CDR3 extends over 14 amino acids. Trimming removed 7 bases from V and 3 bases from J, with 15 bases in between. This chain's CDR3 is CASKPALVEETQYF. The CDR3 nucleotides read TGTGCCAGCAAACCCGCCTTAGTAGAAGAGACCCAGTACTTC.

This clonotype was found a few times. The rearrangement links TRBV20-1 to TRBJ2-7; TRBD1 agrees at 10 bases. V gave up 5 bases and J gave up 2 bases; unmatched junction bases: 9. Per the germline V gene, CDR1 is DFQATT and CDR2 is SNEGSKA (reference sequence). The CDR3 totals 15 residues. The CDR3 is CSAAQGTGVTYEQYF. The CDR3 nucleotides read TGCAGTGCTGCCCAAGGGACAGGGGTAACCTACGAGCAGTACTTC.

The chain links TRBV12-3 or TRBV12-4 to TRBJ1-4; TRBD1 is a possible D gene (5 bases). With 5 bases removed from V and 3 bases from J, the gap between germline ends came to 10 bases. The CDR3 covers 14 residues. The chain's CDR3 is CASSLTESNEKLFF. DNA of the CDR3: TGTGCCAGCAGTCTGACAGAGTCTAATGAAAAACTGTTTTTT.

This clonotype was found a few times. The chain recombines TRBV9 with TRBJ2-5; 8 nucleotides agree with TRBD2. Trimming removed 3 bases from V and 1 base from J; junction bases left unmatched: 5. CDR1 SGDLS and CDR2 YYNGEE come from the germline V gene. The CDR3 is made up of 15 amino acids. DNA for the CDR3: TGTGCCAGCAGCGAATATAGCGGGACCCAAGAGACCCAGTACTTC. It translates to CASSEYSGTQETQYF.

This clonotype was counted at least ten times. The genes are TRBV6-6 and TRBJ2-3; unclear D gene. This CDR3 spans 12 amino acids. Trimming removed 6 bases from V and 8 bases from J, with 12 bases in between. CDR1 and CDR2 (germline): MNHNY, SVGAGI (reference sequence). The chain's CDR3 is CASSPRVRTQYF. The CDR3 DNA reads TGTGCCAGCAGCCCAAGAGTCCGTACGCAGTATTTT.

CDR3 DNA sequence: TGTGCCAGCAGCCCCGGGACAGGGTTGTTTGAAACTGAAGCTTTCTTT. The encoded protein is CASSPGTGLFETEAFF. This chain links TRBV11-2 with TRBJ1-1, with 9 bases lining up with TRBD1. The V and J ends lost 5 bases and 5 bases, in that order; junction bases with no gene match: 12. Germline V gives CDR1 SGHAT, CDR2 FQNNGV. CDR3 length equals 16 residues. Based on the CDR3 plus reference TRBV11-2 and TRBJ1-1, the full variable domain is EAGVAQSPRYKIIEKRQSVAFWCNPISGHATLYWYQQILGQGPKLLIQFQNNGVVDDSQLPKDRFSAERLKGVDSTLKIQPAKLEDSAVYLCASSPGTGLFETEAFFGQGTRLTVV.